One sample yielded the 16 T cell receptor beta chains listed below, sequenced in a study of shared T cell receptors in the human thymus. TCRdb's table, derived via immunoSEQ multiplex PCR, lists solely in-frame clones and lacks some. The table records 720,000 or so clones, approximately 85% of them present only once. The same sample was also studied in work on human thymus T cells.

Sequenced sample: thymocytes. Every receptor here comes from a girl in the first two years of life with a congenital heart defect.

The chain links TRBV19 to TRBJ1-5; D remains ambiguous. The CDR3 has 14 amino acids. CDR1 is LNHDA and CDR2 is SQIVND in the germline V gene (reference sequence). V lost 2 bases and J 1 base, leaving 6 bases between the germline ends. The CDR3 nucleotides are TGTGCCAGTAGTATAAGGAGAAGCAATCAGCCCCAGCATTTT. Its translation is CASSIRRSNQPQHF.

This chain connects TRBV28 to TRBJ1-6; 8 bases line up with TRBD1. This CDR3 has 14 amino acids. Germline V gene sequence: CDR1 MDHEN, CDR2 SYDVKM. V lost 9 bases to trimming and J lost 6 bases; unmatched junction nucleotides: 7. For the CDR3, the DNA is TGTGCCAGTCGGACAGGGAGGCCTAATTCACCCCTCCACTTT. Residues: CASRTGRPNSPLHF.

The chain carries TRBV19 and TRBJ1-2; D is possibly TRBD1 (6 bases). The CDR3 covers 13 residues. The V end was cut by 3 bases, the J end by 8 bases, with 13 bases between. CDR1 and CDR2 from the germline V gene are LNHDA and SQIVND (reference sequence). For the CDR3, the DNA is TGTGCCAGTAGTATGATCAGGGGAAGAGGCTACACCTTC. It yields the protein CASSMIRGRGYTF.

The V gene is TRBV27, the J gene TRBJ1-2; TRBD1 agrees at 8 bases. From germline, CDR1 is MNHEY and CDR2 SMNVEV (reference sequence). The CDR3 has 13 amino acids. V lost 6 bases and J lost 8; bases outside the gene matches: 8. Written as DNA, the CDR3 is TGTGCCAGCAGACGAGAGACAGGGGACGGCTACACCTTC. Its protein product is CASRRETGDGYTF.

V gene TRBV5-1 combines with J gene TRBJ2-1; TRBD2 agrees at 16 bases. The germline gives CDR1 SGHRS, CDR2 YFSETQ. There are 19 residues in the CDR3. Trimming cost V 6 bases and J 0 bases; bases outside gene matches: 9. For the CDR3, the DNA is TGCGCCAGCACCGACGGGACTAGCGGGGGGGATCCCTCCTACAATGAGCAGTTCTTC. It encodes CASTDGTSGGDPSYNEQFF.

CDR3 loop: CASSPTQGNLSNQPQHF. The DNA for the CDR3 is TGTGCCAGCAGCCCGACACAGGGGAACCTTAGCAATCAGCCCCAGCATTTT. The rearrangement links TRBV7-9 to TRBJ1-5; 7 nucleotides align to TRBD1. Germline V gene sequence: CDR1 SEHNR, CDR2 FQNEAQ (reference sequence). CDR3 length: 17 amino acids. V trimming: 5 bases; J trimming: 0 bases; junction bases outside the gene matches: 10.

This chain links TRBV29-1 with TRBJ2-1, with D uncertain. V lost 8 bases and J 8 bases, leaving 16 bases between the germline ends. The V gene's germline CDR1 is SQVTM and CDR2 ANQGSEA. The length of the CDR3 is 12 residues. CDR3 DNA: TGCAGCCATAACTATCATCGCTATGAGCAGTTCTTC. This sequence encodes CSHNYHRYEQFF.

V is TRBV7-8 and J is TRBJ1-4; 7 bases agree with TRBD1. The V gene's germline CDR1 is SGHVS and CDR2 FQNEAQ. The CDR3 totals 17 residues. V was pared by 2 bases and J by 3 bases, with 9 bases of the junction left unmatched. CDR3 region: CASSLRSRDSPNEKLFF. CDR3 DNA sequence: TGTGCCAGCAGCTTACGATCTAGGGACAGCCCTAATGAAAAACTGTTTTTT.

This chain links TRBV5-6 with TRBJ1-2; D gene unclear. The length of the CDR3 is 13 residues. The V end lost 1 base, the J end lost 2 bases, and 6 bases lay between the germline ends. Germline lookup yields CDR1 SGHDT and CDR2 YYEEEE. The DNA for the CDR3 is TGTGCCAGCAGCTTGATACACAACTATGGCTACACCTTC. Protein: CASSLIHNYGYTF.

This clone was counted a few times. The CDR3 DNA reads TGCGCCAGCAGCTCCACAGGAAGTGGGCTAACTAATGAAAAACTGTTTTTT. Translation gives CASSSTGSGLTNEKLFF. The chain carries TRBV5-1 and TRBJ1-4; D may be TRBD1 (5 bases). This CDR3 has 17 residues. Deletions cut 3 bases from V and 1 base from J, with 16 bases between. Germline CDR1 reads SGHRS; CDR2 reads YFSETQ.

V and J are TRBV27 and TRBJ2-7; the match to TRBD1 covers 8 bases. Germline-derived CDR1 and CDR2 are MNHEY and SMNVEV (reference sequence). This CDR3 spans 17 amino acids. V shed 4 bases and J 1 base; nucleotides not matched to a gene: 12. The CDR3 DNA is TGTGCCAGCAGTTCCTTTCGGACAGGGTCGTATTCCTACGAGCAGTACTTC. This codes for CASSSFRTGSYSYEQYF.

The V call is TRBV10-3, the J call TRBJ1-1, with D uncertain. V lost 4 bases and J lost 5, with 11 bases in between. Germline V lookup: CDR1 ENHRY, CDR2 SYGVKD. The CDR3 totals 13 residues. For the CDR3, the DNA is TGTGCCATCAGTGCGCGGTTAGATACTGAAGCTTTCTTT. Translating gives CAISARLDTEAFF.

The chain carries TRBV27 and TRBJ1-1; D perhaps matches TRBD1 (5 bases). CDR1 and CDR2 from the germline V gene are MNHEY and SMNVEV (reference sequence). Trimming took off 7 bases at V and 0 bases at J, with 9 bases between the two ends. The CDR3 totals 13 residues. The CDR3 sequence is CASKGVVNTEAFF. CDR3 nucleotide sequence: TGTGCCAGCAAAGGGGTTGTGAACACTGAAGCTTTCTTT.

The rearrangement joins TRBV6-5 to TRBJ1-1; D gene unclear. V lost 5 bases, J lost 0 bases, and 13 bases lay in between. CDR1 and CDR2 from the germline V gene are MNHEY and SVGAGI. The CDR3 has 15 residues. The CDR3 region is CASSPSGSLNTEAFF. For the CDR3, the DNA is TGTGCCAGCAGTCCGTCCGGGTCCTTGAACACTGAAGCTTTCTTT.

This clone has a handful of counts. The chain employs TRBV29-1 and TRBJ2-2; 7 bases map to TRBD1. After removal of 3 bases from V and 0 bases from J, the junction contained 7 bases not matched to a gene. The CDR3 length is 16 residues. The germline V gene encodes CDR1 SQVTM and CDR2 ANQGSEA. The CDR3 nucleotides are TGCAGCGTTGAGGGGACAGCCCCGTCGAACACCGGGGAGCTGTTTTTT. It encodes CSVEGTAPSNTGELFF.

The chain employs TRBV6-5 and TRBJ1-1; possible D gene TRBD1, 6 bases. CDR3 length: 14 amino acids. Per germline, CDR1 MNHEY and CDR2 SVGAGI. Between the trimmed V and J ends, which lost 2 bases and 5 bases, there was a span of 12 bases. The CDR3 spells CASSYAGGHTEAFF. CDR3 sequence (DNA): TGTGCCAGCAGTTACGCCGGGGGGCATACTGAAGCTTTCTTT.